This T cell receptor (beta chain) is drawn from a study of shared clonotypes between healthy human individuals. Remarks on this clone: Its antigen is unidentified.

Overall study results and limits: A few donors held around 5% of naive CD4 clonotypes in common. Generation probability values for non-shared clonotypes were lower than those for clonotypes shared by all four donors.

CDR3 length: 14 residues. Between the trimmed V and J ends, which lost 0 bases and 2 bases, there was a span of 8 bases. Per the germline V gene, CDR1 is SGHTS and CDR2 is YDEGEE. Selected positively for CCR7 and CD45RO-negative, naive CD8 cells excluded terminally differentiated effector memory CD45RA+ cells. Among the donors, all were Caucasian adults who lived in Nashville, Tennessee. Assay: immunoSEQ multiplex PCR; the TCRdb copy retains only in-frame clones and omits some. The table lists hundreds of thousands of clones, around 92% of them singletons. The chain carries TRBV5-8 and TRBJ2-5; D perhaps matches TRBD1 (5 bases). The specimen was naive CD8+ T cells sorted from blood. The sequence was obtained from a man aged 25 to 45 in good health. The CDR3 DNA is TGTGCCAGCAGCTTGGGGACACAACAAGAGACCCAGTACTTC. As protein: CASSLGTQQETQYF.